This TCR beta chain was obtained from a study of CD8 T cells in Susac syndrome. Reverse transcription of roughly 0.45 to 1 ug RNA used random hexamers. Amplification of TCR beta CDR3 by immunoSEQ multiplex PCR spanned 54 Vbeta and 13 Jbeta. TCRdb independently ran MiXCR on the immunoSEQ multiplex PCR reads; one entry per CDR3 protein. This sample has hundreds of thousands of distinct CDR3 sequences, with approximately 94% found just once. Germline trimming cut 3 bases from V and 1 base from J; bases unmatched to any gene: 9. The CDR3 sequence is 17 residues long. Germline-derived CDR1 and CDR2 are SGDLS and YYNGEE. Sequencing of TCR beta was performed on blood CD8+ and CD4+ T cells. Patients with Susac syndrome met diagnostic criteria that were recently defined for definite or probable disease. FACS enriched CD8+ TEMRA cells, while bulk CD8+ and CD4+ were negatively isolated.

Input material: CD4+ T cells from PBMCs. This receptor was identified in a human donor with Susac syndrome. The rearrangement links TRBV9 to TRBJ1-2; 10 bases match TRBD1. Here the CDR3 reads CASSGYRDRGDNYGYTF. The CDR3 nucleotides read TGTGCCAGCAGCGGATACCGGGACAGGGGAGATAACTATGGCTACACCTTC.